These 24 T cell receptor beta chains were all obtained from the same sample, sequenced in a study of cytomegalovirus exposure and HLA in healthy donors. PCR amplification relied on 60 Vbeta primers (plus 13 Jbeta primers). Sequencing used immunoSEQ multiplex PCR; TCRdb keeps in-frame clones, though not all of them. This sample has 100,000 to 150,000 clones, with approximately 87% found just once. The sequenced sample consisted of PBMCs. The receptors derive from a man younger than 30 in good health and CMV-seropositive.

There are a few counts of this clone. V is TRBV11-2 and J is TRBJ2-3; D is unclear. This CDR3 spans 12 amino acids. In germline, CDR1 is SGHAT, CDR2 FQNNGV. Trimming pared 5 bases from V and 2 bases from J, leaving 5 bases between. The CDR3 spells CASSPFTDTQYF. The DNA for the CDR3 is TGTGCCAGCAGCCCATTCACAGATACGCAGTATTTT.

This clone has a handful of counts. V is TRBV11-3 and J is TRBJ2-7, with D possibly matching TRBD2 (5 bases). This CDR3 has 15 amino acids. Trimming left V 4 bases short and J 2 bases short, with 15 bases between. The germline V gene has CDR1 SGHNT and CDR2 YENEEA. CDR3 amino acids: CASSCSAVAPYEQYF. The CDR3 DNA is TGTGCCAGCAGCTGTTCGGCCGTAGCGCCCTACGAGCAGTACTTC.

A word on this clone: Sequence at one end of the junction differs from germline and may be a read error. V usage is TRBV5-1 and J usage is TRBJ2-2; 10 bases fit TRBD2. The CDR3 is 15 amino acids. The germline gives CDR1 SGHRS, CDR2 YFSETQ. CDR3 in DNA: TGCGCCAGCAGCCCGATCACTAGCGGGGACGGGGGGCTGTTTTTT. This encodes CASSPITSGDGGLFF.

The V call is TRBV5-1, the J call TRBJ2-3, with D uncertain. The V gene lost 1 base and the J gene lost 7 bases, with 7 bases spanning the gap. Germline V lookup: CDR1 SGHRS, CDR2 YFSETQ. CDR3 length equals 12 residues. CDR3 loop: CASSLSPYTQYF. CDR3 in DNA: TGCGCCAGCAGCTTGTCCCCGTATACGCAGTATTTT.

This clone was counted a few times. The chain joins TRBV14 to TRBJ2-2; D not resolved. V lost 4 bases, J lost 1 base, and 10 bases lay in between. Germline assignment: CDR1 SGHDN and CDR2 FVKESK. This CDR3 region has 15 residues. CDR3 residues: CASSLDIWNTGELFF. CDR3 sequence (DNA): TGTGCCAGCAGCCTCGACATCTGGAACACCGGGGAGCTGTTTTTT.

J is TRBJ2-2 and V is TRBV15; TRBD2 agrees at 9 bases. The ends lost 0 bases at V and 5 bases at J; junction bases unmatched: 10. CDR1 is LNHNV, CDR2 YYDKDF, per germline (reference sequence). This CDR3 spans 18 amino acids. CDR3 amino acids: CATSRDPEAGGRTGELFF. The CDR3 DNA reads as TGTGCCACCAGCAGAGACCCTGAAGCGGGGGGACGAACCGGGGAGCTGTTTTTT.

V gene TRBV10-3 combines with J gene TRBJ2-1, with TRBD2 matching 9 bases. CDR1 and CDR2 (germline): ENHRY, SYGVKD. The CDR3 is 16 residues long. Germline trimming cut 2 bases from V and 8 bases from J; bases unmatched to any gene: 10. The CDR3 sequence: CAISELPSGGRHEQFF. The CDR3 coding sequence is TGTGCCATCAGTGAGCTGCCGAGCGGGGGGAGGCATGAGCAGTTCTTC.

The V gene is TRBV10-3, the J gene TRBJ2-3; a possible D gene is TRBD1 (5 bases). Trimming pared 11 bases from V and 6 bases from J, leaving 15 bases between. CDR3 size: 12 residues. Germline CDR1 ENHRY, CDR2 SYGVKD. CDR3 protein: CASLGAGDTQYF. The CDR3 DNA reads TGTGCCTCCCTTGGGGCAGGGGATACGCAGTATTTT.

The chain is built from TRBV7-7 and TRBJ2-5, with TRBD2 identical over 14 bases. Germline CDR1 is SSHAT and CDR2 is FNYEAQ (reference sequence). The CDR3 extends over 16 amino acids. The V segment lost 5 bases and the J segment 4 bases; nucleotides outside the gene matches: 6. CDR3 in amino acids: CASSPGLAGAAETQYF. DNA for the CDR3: TGTGCCAGCAGCCCGGGACTAGCGGGGGCCGCAGAGACCCAGTACTTC.

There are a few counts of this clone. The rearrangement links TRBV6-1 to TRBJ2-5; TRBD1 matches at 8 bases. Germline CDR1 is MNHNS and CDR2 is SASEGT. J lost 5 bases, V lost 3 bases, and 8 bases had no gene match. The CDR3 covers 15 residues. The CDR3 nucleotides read TGTGCCAGCAGTGAGGTCCAGGGGGCTCCCGAGACCCAGTACTTC. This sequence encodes CASSEVQGAPETQYF.

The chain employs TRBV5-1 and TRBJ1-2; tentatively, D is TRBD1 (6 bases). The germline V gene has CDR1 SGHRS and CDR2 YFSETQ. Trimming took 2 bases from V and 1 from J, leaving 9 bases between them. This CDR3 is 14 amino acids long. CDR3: CASSFGDINYGYTF. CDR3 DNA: TGCGCCAGCAGCTTTGGGGACATTAACTATGGCTACACCTTC.

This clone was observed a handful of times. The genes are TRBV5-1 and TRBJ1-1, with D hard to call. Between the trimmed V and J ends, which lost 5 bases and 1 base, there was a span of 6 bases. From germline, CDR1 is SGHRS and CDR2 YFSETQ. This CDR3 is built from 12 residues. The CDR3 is CASRRGNTEAFF. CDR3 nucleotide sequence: TGCGCCAGCAGACGGGGGAACACTGAAGCTTTCTTT. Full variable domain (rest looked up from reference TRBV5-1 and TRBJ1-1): KAGVTQTPRYLIKTRGQQVTLSCSPISGHRSVSWYQQTPGQGLQFLFEYFSETQRNKGNFPGRFSGRQFSNSRSEMNVSTLELGDSALYLCASRRGNTEAFFGQGTRLTVV.

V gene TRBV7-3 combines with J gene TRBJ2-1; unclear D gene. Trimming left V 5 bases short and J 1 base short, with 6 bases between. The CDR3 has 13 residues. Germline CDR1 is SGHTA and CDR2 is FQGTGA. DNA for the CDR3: TGTGCCAGCAGCACCACTTCCTACAATGAGCAGTTCTTC. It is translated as CASSTTSYNEQFF.

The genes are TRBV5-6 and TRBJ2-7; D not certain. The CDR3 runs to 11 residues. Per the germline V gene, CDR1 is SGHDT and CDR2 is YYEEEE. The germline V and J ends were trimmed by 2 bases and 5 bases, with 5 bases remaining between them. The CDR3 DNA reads TGTGCCAGCAGCTTCTATAACGAGCAGTACTTC. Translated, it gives CASSFYNEQYF.

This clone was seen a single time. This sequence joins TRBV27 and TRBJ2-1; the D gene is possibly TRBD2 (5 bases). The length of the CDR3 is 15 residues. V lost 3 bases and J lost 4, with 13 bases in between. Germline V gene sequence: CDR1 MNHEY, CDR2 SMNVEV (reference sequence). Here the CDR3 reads CASSLTRGDYNEQFF. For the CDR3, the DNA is TGTGCCAGCAGTTTGACCCGGGGTGATTACAATGAGCAGTTCTTC.

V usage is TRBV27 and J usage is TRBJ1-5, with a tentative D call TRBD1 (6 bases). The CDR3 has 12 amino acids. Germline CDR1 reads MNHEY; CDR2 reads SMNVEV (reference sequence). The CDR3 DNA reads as TGTACCGGGAGGGGGTACAATCAGCCCCAGCATTTT. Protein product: CTGRGYNQPQHF.

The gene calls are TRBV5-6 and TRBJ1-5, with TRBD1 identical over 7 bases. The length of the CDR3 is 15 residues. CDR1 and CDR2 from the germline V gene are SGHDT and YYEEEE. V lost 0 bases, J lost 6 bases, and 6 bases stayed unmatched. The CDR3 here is CASSLGPGGFQPQHF. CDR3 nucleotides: TGTGCCAGCAGCTTGGGCCCAGGGGGTTTTCAGCCCCAGCATTTT.

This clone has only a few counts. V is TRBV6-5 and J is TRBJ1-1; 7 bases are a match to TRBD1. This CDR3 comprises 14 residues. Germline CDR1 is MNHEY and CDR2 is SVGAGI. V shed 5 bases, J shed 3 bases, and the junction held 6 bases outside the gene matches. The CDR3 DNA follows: TGTGCCAGCAGTCCTCACAGGGGACACACTGAAGCTTTCTTT. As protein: CASSPHRGHTEAFF.

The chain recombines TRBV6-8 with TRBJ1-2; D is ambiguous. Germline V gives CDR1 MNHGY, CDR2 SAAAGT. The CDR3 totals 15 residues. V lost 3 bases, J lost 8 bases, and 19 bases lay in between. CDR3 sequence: CASSYHYPPEGGYTF. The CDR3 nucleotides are TGTGCCAGCAGTTATCACTACCCCCCGGAGGGAGGCTACACCTTC.

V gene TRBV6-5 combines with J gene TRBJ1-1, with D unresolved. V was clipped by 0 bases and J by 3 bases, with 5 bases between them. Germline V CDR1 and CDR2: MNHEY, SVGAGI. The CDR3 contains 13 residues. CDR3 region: CASSYSPYTEAFF. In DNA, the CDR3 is TGTGCCAGCAGTTACTCCCCTTACACTGAAGCTTTCTTT.

In DNA, the CDR3 is TGTGCCAGCAGTGAACGGGACAGGGAGTTCGGGGAGCTGTTTTTT. Protein product: CASSERDREFGELFF. The genes are TRBV6-1 and TRBJ2-2, with 9 bases matching TRBD1. Trimming at V came to 2 bases and at J to 7 bases, leaving 5 bases not matched to a gene. Per germline, CDR1 MNHNS and CDR2 SASEGT. The CDR3 length is 15 residues.

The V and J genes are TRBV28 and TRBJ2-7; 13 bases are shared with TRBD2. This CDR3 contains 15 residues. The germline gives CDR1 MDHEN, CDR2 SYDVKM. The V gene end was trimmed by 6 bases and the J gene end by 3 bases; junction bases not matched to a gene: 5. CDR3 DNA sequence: TGTGCCAGCAGGCCGACTAGCGGGGGGTTCTACGAGCAGTACTTC. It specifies CASRPTSGGFYEQYF.

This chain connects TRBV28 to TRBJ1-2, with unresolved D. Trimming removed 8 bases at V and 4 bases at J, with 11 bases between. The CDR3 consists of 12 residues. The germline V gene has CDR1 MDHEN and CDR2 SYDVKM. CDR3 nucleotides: TGTGCCAGCTCTCGAGCGGGCTATGGCTACACCTTC. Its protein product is CASSRAGYGYTF.

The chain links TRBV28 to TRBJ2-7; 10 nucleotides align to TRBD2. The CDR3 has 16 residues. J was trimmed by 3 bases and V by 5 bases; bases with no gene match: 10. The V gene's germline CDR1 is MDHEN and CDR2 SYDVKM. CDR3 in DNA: TGTGCCAGCAGTACAGCCCTAGCGGGGGCGGACTACGAGCAGTACTTC. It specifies CASSTALAGADYEQYF. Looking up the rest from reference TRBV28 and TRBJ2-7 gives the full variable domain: DVKVTQSSRYLVKRTGEKVFLECVQDMDHENMFWYRQDPGLGLRLIYFSYDVKMKEKGDIPEGYSVSREKKERFSLILESASTNQTSMYLCASSTALAGADYEQYFGPGTRLTVT.